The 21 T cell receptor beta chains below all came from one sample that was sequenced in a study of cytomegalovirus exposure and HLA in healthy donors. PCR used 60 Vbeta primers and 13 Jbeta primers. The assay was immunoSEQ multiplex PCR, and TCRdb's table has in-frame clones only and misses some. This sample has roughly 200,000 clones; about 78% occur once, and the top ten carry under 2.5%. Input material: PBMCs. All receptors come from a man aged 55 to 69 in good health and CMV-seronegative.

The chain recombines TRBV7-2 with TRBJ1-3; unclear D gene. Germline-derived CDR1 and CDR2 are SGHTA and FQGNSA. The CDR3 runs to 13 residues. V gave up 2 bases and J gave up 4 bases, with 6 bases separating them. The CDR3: CASSLTPGNTIYF. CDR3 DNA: TGTGCCAGCAGCTTAACACCGGGAAACACCATATATTTT.

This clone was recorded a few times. CDR3 sequence: CASRGGGDEKLFF. For the CDR3, the DNA is TGTGCCAGCAGGGGAGGAGGGGATGAAAAACTGTTTTTT. This chain joins TRBV28 and TRBJ1-4; perhaps TRBD1 as D (5 bases). Germline V CDR1 and CDR2: MDHEN, SYDVKM. The CDR3 loop spans 13 amino acids. Trimming left V 6 bases short and J 6 bases short, with 11 bases between.

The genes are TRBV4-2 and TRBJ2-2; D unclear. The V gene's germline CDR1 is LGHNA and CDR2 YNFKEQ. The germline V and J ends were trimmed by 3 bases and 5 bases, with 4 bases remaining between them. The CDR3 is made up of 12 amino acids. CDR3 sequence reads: CASSQATGELFF. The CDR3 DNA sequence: TGTGCCAGCAGCCAGGCTACCGGGGAGCTGTTTTTT.

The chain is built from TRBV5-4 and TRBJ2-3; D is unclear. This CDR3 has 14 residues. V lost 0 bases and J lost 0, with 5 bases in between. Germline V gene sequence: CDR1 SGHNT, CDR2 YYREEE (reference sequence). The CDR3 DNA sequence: TGTGCCAGCAGCTTGGGGCAAAGCACAGATACGCAGTATTTT. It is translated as CASSLGQSTDTQYF.

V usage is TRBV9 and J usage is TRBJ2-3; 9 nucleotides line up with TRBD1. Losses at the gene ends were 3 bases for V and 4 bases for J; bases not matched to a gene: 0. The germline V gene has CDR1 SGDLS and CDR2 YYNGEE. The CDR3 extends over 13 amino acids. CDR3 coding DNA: TGTGCCAGCAGCGGGACAGGGGCAGATACGCAGTATTTT. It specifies CASSGTGADTQYF.

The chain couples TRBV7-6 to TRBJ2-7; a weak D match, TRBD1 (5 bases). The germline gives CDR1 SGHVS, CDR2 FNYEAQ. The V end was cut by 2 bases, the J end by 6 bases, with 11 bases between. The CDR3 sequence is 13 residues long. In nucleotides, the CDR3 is TGTGCCAGCAGCTTAAAAGACAGTGGCGAGCAGTACTTC. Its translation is CASSLKDSGEQYF.

The CDR3 DNA is TGTGCCAGTACCCCGGACAGCGGTTTGGGGAACACTGAAGCTTTCTTT. This translates into CASTPDSGLGNTEAFF. The rearrangement joins TRBV19 to TRBJ1-1; tentatively, D is TRBD1 (6 bases). The CDR3 is made up of 16 amino acids. The V gene lost 7 bases and the J gene lost 1 base, with 19 bases spanning the gap. In germline, CDR1 is LNHDA, CDR2 SQIVND (reference sequence).

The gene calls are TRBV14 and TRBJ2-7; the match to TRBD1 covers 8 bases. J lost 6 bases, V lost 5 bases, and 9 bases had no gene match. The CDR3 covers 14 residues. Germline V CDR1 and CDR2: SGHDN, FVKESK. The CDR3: CASSSLPDRVEQYF. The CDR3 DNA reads TGTGCCAGCAGCTCTTTGCCGGACAGGGTCGAGCAGTACTTC.

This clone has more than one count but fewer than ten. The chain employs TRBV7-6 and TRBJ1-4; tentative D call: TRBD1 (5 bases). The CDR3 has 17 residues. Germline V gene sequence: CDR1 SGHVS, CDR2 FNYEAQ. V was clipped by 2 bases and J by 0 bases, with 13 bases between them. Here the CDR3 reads CASSLLGTGATNEKLFF. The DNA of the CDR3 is TGTGCCAGCAGCTTATTGGGTACAGGTGCAACTAATGAAAAACTGTTTTTT.

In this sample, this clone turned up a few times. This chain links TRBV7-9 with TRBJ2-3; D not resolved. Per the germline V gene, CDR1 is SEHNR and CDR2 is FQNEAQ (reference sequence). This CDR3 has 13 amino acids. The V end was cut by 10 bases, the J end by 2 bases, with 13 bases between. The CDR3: CANSRSVTDTQYF. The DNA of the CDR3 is TGTGCCAACAGTAGAAGCGTCACAGATACGCAGTATTTT.

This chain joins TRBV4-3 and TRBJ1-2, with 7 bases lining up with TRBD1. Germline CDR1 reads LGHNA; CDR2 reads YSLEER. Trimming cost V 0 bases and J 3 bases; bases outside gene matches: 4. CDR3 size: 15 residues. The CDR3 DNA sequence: TGCGCCAGCAGCCAAGAGGGCAGGGGGGACTATGGCTACACCTTC. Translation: CASSQEGRGDYGYTF.

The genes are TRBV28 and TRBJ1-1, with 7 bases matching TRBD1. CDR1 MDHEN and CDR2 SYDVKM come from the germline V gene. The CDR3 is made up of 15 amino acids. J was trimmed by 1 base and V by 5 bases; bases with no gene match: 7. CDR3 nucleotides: TGTGCCAGCAGTATACAGGGACAGTCGAACACTGAAGCTTTCTTT. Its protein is CASSIQGQSNTEAFF.

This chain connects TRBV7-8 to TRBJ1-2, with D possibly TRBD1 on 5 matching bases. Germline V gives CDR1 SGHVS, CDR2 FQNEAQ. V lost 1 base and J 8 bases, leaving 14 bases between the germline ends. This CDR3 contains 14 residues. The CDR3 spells CASSLVGREEGYTF. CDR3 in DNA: TGTGCCAGCAGCTTAGTAGGCAGGGAAGAGGGCTACACCTTC.

CDR3 in DNA: TGTGCCAGCAGCGTAGCTACGGGGGGACTAGCGGAGACCCAGTACTTC. This codes for CASSVATGGLAETQYF. The chain is built from TRBV9 and TRBJ2-5; 10 nucleotides agree with TRBD2. Looked up from germline, CDR1 is SGDLS and CDR2 is YYNGEE. Losses at the gene ends were 0 bases for V and 5 bases for J; bases not matched to a gene: 7. The CDR3 length is 16 residues.

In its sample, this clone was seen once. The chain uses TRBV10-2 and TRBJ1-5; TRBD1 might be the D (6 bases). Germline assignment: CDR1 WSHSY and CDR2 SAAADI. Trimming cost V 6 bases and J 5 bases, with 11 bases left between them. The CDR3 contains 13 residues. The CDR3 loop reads CASREAGDQPQHF. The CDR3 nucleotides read TGCGCCAGCAGGGAGGCAGGGGATCAGCCCCAGCATTTT.

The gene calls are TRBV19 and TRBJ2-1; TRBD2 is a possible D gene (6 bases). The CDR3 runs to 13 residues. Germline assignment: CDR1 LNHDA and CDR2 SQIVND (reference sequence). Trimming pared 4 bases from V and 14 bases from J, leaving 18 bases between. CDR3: CASSTLGGGFKFF. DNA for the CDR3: TGTGCCAGTAGTACCTTGGGGGGAGGATTTAAGTTCTTC.

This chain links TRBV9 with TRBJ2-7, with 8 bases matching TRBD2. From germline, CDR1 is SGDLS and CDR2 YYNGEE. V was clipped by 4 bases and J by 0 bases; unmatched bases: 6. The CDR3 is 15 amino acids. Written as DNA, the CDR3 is TGTGCCAGCAGCCTCAGCGGGGGAAGCTCCTACGAGCAGTACTTC. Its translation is CASSLSGGSSYEQYF.

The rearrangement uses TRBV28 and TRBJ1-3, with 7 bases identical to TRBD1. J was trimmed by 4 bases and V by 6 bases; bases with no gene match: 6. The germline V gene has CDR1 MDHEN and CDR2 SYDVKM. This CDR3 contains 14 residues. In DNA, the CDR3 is TGTGCCAGCAGAGAGACAGGGACCGGAAACACCATATATTTT. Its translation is CASRETGTGNTIYF.

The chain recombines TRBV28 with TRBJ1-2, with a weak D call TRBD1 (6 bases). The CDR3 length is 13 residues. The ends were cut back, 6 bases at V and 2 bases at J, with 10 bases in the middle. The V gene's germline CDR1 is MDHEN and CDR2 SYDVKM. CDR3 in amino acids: CASRTGQNYGYTF. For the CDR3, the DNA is TGTGCCAGCAGAACGGGACAAAACTATGGCTACACCTTC.

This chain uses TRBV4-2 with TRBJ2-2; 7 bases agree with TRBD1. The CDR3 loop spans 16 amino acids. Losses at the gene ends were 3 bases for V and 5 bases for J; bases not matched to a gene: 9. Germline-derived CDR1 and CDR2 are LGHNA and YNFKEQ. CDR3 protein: CASSQNGDRGTGELFF. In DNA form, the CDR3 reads TGTGCCAGCAGCCAGAATGGGGACAGAGGTACCGGGGAGCTGTTTTTT.

CDR3 sequence reads: CASSPIMQGTIEAFF. The CDR3 DNA sequence: TGTGCCAGCTCACCAATAATGCAGGGTACTATTGAAGCTTTCTTT. The rearrangement links TRBV18 to TRBJ1-1; maybe TRBD1 (5 bases). Germline CDR1 and CDR2: KGHSH and LQKENI. The CDR3 covers 15 residues. V shed 2 bases and J shed 7 bases, with 17 bases lying between them.